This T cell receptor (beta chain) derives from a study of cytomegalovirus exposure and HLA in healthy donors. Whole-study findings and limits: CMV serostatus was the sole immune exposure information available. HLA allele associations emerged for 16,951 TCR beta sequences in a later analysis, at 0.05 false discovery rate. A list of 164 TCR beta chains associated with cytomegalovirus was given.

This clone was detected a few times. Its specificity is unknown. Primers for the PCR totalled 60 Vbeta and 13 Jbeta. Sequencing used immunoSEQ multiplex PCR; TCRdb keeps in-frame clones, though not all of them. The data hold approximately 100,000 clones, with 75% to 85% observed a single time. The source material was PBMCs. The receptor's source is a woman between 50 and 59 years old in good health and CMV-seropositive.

CDR3 region: CSAKTGHEQYF. The CDR3 DNA reads TGCAGTGCAAAAACAGGCCACGAGCAGTACTTC. The chain combines TRBV20-1 with TRBJ2-7, with a possible D match to TRBD1 (5 bases). V lost 6 bases to trimming and J lost 5 bases, with 11 bases between them. This CDR3 is 11 amino acids long. The germline gives CDR1 DFQATT, CDR2 SNEGSKA (reference sequence).